Listed below are T cell receptor beta chains from one sample, sequenced in a study of cytomegalovirus exposure and HLA in healthy donors. Clones were read by immunoSEQ multiplex PCR, and TCRdb kept only the in-frame ones, dropping some. The sample includes around 170,000 clones, around four fifths seen only once; the top ten take under 2%. The sequenced sample consisted of PBMCs. The receptors derive from a woman aged 25-40 years in good health and CMV-seronegative. The CDR3 runs from the conserved cysteine through the conserved F or W. The D gene is left open where the match is weak. Clone sizes are given selectively: once, few, many, or a class where the clone is expanded.

d_gene | j_gene | abundance | v_gene | CDR3nt | CDR3aa
. | TRBJ2-5 | few | TRBV30 | TGTGCCTGGAACTCGAAAGAGACCCAGTACTTC | CAWNSKETQYF
. | TRBJ2-7 | . | TRBV25-1 | TGTGCCAGCAGTGGTTGGACACTGGCTCGCCCCTACGAGCAGTACTTC | CASSGWTLARPYEQYF
. | TRBJ2-1 | . | TRBV10-3 | TGTGCCATCAGTTCCCGGGGGGCCCAGGGCAATGAGCAGTTCTTC | CAISSRGAQGNEQFF
. | TRBJ2-1 | . | TRBV5-6 | TGTGCCAGCAGACCGGGACCCCTGGGGGGTGAGCAGTTCTTC | CASRPGPLGGEQFF
. | TRBJ2-7 | . | TRBV29-1 | TGCAGCGTTGAGGCTGACAGGCTTCAGGGCTCCTACGAGCAGTACTTC | CSVEADRLQGSYEQYF
. | TRBJ1-2 | . | TRBV4-1 | TGCGCCAGCAGCCAACCCCATATACAGGCTGGCTATGGCTACACCTTC | CASSQPHIQAGYGYTF
. | TRBJ2-6 | once | TRBV19 | TGTGCCAGTAGTATAAGCGGCGGTATGGGATCCGGGGCCAACGTCCTGACTTTC | CASSISGGMGSGANVLTF
TRBD1 | TRBJ1-1 | . | TRBV6-1 | TGTGCCAGCAGTGAAGCCGTAGGCAGGGGGCCCAACACTGAAGCTTTCTTT | CASSEAVGRGPNTEAFF
. | TRBJ2-3 | . | TRBV30 | TGTGCCTGGAGTGTAGGGCTAGCGGATACGCAGTATTTT | CAWSVGLADTQYF
TRBD1 | TRBJ2-7 | . | TRBV6-1 | TGTGCCAGCAGTTTTTGGGGCAGGGGGCACTACGAGCAGTACTTC | CASSFWGRGHYEQYF
TRBD1 | TRBJ1-1 | . | TRBV29-1 | TGCAGCGCTCGACTGGGACAGGGGGTAATGAACACTGAAGCTTTCTTT | CSARLGQGVMNTEAFF
TRBD1 | TRBJ1-5 | . | TRBV7-2 | TGTGCCAGCAGCCCCCAGACAGGGAATAGCAATCAGCCCCAGCATTTT | CASSPQTGNSNQPQHF
. | TRBJ1-5 | . | TRBV7-9 | TGTGCCAGCAGCTTAGGACAGTATAGTGTGAGCAATCAGCCCCAGCATTTT | CASSLGQYSVSNQPQHF
TRBD1 | TRBJ1-1 | . | TRBV6-5 | TGTGCCAGCAGGAAGGGACAGAGTCCCCCTGAAGCTTTCTTT | CASRKGQSPPEAFF
. | TRBJ1-1 | . | TRBV27 | TGTGCCAGCACCGCCGCCCCAGGGGCAGGTGAAGCTTTCTTT | CASTAAPGAGEAFF
TRBD2 | TRBJ2-1 | few | TRBV15 | TGTGCCACCAGCAGAGATCAAGGTAGCGGGGGGCTTACCTACAATGAGCAGTTCTTC | CATSRDQGSGGLTYNEQFF
. | TRBJ1-4 | . | TRBV30 | TGTGCCTGGAGTTCATCAGCGAGGGGGTGGGCAGCAACTAATGAAAAACTGTTTTTT | CAWSSSARGWAATNEKLFF
. | TRBJ1-1 | . | TRBV5-1 | TGCGCCAGCAGCCAAACTGACAGCCTGATCACTGAAGCTTTCTTT | CASSQTDSLITEAFF
TRBD1 | TRBJ2-7 | . | TRBV6-5 | TGTGCCAGCAGTTGGGGACAGAGAACCTACGAGCAGTACTTC | CASSWGQRTYEQYF
. | TRBJ2-1 | . | TRBV25-1 | TGTGCCAGCAGTCCCCCAGCTGGGGGACTCCTATCGGGAGAGCAGTTCTTC | CASSPPAGGLLSGEQFF
. | TRBJ1-2 | once | TRBV18 | TGTGCCAGCTCACCCTCACGGGGGGGCTTCTATGGCTACACCTTC | CASSPSRGGFYGYTF
TRBD1 | TRBJ1-2 | . | TRBV4-2 | TGTGCCAGCAGCGCACGGGACAGGGGGAACTATGGCTACACCTTC | CASSARDRGNYGYTF
TRBD1 | TRBJ1-5 | . | TRBV4-2 | TGTGCCAGCAGCCAAGCCTCTCCGACAGGGGAGGGCAATCAGCCCCAGCATTTT | CASSQASPTGEGNQPQHF
. | TRBJ1-3 | . | TRBV6-4 | TGTGCCAGCCCGTTTCAGGGTTCATCTGGAAACACCATATATTTT | CASPFQGSSGNTIYF
TRBD1 | TRBJ2-3 | . | TRBV5-1 | TGCGCCAGCAGCTTGGCCCGAGACAGGGTGGGAGATACGCAGTATTTT | CASSLARDRVGDTQYF
TRBD2 | TRBJ2-7 | once | TRBV5-6 | TGTGCCAGCAGCCGGACCTGGGGACTATACGAGCAGTACTTC | CASSRTWGLYEQYF
TRBD1 | TRBJ1-5 | . | TRBV19 | TGTGCCAGTAGCGGACAGGGGGCTGGCAATCAGCCCCAGCATTTT | CASSGQGAGNQPQHF
. | TRBJ1-1 | . | TRBV19 | TGTGCCAGTGGGACTTTCCCTGAAGCTTTCTTT | CASGTFPEAFF
TRBD2 | TRBJ2-5 | . | TRBV5-1 | TGCGCCAGCAGCTTTTTAGCGGGGGGGCCGCAGACCCAGTACTTC | CASSFLAGGPQTQYF
. | TRBJ2-7 | . | TRBV7-2 | TGTGCCAGCAGCTTAGCGCGGTCGGGGGTTCTGTCCTACGAGCAGTACTTC | CASSLARSGVLSYEQYF
. | TRBJ2-7 | . | TRBV18 | TGTGCCAGCTCACCGGCGGGACAGATGCATTACGAGCAGTACTTC | CASSPAGQMHYEQYF
. | TRBJ1-3 | few | TRBV2 | TGTGCCAGCAGAGGACAGCTATCTGGAAACACCATATATTTT | CASRGQLSGNTIYF
. | TRBJ1-2 | few | TRBV6-5 | TGTGCCAGCGGACAGACCAACTATGGCTACACCTTC | CASGQTNYGYTF
. | TRBJ2-7 | once | TRBV21-1 | TGTGCCAGACCCGGGACAGGGAACTACGAGCAGTACTTC | CARPGTGNYEQYF
. | TRBJ2-7 | . | TRBV29-1 | TGCAGCGTTGAAGAGGGCCCAGTCTACGAGCAGTACTTC | CSVEEGPVYEQYF
TRBD1 | TRBJ1-1 | . | TRBV6-5 | TGTGCCAGCAGTTACGGACAGGACATGAACACTGAAGCTTTCTTT | CASSYGQDMNTEAFF
. | TRBJ1-1 | . | TRBV10-1 | TGCGCCAGCAGTGTGGGGCCGAACACTGAAGCTTTCTTT | CASSVGPNTEAFF
. | TRBJ2-7 | . | TRBV10-1 | TGCGCCAGCAGTGAGGAGGTTAACTCCTACGAGCAGTACTTC | CASSEEVNSYEQYF
. | TRBJ1-1 | . | TRBV10-2 | TGCGCCAGCTCCTTTGGGAGGGTGGCCACTGAAGCTTTCTTT | CASSFGRVATEAFF
. | TRBJ2-3 | . | TRBV7-2 | TGTGCCAGCAGCTTAGGCCCCAGTATCACAGATACGCAGTATTTT | CASSLGPSITDTQYF
. | TRBJ2-7 | . | TRBV30 | TGTGCCTGGAGACGAGGGCGGGGCGGATATTACGAGCAGTACTTC | CAWRRGRGGYYEQYF
. | TRBJ2-2 | . | TRBV4-1 | TGCGCCAGCAGCCAACGTGCGACCGGGGAGCTGTTTTTT | CASSQRATGELFF